This T cell receptor (beta chain) was recorded in a study of blood T cell repertoires in COVID-19. Across the whole study: Spain, Italy and the United States supplied samples that represented acute and convalescent COVID-19.

CDR3 length equals 13 residues. V lost 4 bases and J 5 bases, leaving 9 bases between the germline ends. Generated by immunoSEQ multiplex PCR, the TCRdb table keeps only in-frame clones and is missing some. The sample has 150,000 or so clones; approximately 80% are singletons. In terms of age and location, participants ranged from roughly 18 to 90 years and lived in around 22 US areas. Cohort assignment relied on participant-reported clinical history. Symptom resolution, clearance, or two negative PCRs marked the recovered donors of Cohort 3. The chain recombines TRBV12-3 or TRBV12-4 with TRBJ1-5; D remains ambiguous. The sample was PBMCs or T cells enriched from blood (not recorded which). The receptor was isolated from a woman between 45 and 65 years old who had recovered from COVID-19. Written as DNA, the CDR3 is TGTGCCAGCAGTTCGTACAGCTATCAGCCCCAGCATTTT. Protein sequence: CASSSYSYQPQHF.